The following is a T cell receptor beta chain sequence with its context. These data originate in a study of shared clonotypes between healthy human individuals. With 8 bases removed from V and 3 bases from J, the gap between germline ends came to 14 bases. The CDR3 covers 14 residues. Per germline, CDR1 SNHLY and CDR2 FYNNEI. Some clones are missing from TCRdb's copy, which holds only in-frame ones; the method was immunoSEQ multiplex PCR. Of some 2.3 million clones listed, approximately 95% were seen once; the top ten hold about 0.37%. This rearrangement joins TRBV2 to TRBJ1-5; D gene uncertain. Material: naive CD4+ T cells from PBMCs. Subset of the sample: CD45RA+ positively selected. This TCR was recovered from a man younger than 30 in good health. Some clones in this sample may be carry-over from other donors' samples. Here the CDR3 reads CASRGSLPNQPQHF. The CDR3 region has the DNA TGTGCCAGCCGGGGATCCCTACCCAATCAGCCCCAGCATTTT.